One sample yielded the 13 T cell receptor beta chains listed below, sequenced in a study of human T cells and chemical hapten exposure. Time point noted: patch test 1, 2 weeks after DPC sensitization. Treatment noted: therapeutic diphenylcyclopropenone sensitization with weekly scalp DPC. A single record per CDR3 protein comes from TCRdb applying MiXCR to the RACE reads. The sample comprises 300,000 to 450,000 distinct CDR3 sequences, 4.8% of which are singletons, and around 2% rests with the top ten. Specimen: whole blood, collected in connection with sensitization to the hapten diphenylcyclopropenone (DPC). These receptors came from a woman aged 50 to 60 with alopecia areata. Some clones in this sample may be carry-over from other donors' samples.

The V gene is TRBV10-3, the J gene TRBJ2-3; 10 positions match TRBD2. The CDR3 extends over 17 amino acids. The junction had 5 bases not matched to a gene; V was cut back by 0 bases and J by 2 bases. Per the germline V gene, CDR1 is ENHRY and CDR2 is SYGVKD. CDR3 region: CAISESQREGNTDTQYF. In DNA form, the CDR3 reads TGTGCCATCAGTGAGTCCCAGCGGGAGGGCAACACAGATACGCAGTATTTT.

The chain has TRBV12-3 or TRBV12-4 and TRBJ2-2; tentatively, D is TRBD1 (6 bases). This CDR3 contains 15 residues. V gave up 5 bases and J gave up 7 bases, with 17 bases separating them. CDR3 in DNA: TGTGCCAGCAGTCCCCGGGACAAGCCTGTCGGGGAGCTGTTTTTT. Protein: CASSPRDKPVGELFF.

This clonotype showed up just a few times. The chain couples TRBV12-3 or TRBV12-4 to TRBJ1-2; 7 bases map to TRBD1. The V gene end was trimmed by 6 bases and the J gene end by 8 bases; junction bases not matched to a gene: 6. CDR3 length equals 12 residues. The CDR3 nucleotides read TGTGCCAGCAGCATTACAGGGGCAGGCTACACCTTC. Translating it yields CASSITGAGYTF.

This clonotype has at least ten counts. The conserved final phenylalanine or tryptophan is absent from the CDR3, which likely points to a read error. No DNA is shown, since the ends of the CDR3 on it are uncertain; the CDR3 is the one TCRdb lists. This chain links TRBV7-4 with TRBJ2-7; the D call of TRBD2 is as the table states it, not checked on the DNA. With termini counted, the CDR3 has 11 amino acids. Per the germline V gene, CDR1 is SGHVT and CDR2 is SQSDAQ. CDR3 region: CASSGLARTPL.

The chain recombines TRBV6-5 with TRBJ2-1; 10 bases agree with TRBD2. The CDR3 runs 17 residues. Germline V gene lookup returns CDR1 MNHEY and CDR2 SVGAGI. The trim removed 6 bases at V and 5 bases at J, leaving 13 bases unmatched. The DNA of the CDR3 is TGTGCCAGCAGGCTGGGGGTCAGCGGGAGGGCTAACAATGAGCAGTTCTTC. Amino acid sequence: CASRLGVSGRANNEQFF.

V is TRBV5-1 and J is TRBJ2-5, with D possibly matching TRBD1 (5 bases). Trimming took 0 bases from V and 8 from J, leaving 20 bases between them. CDR3 length: 16 amino acids. Germline V gene lookup returns CDR1 SGHRS and CDR2 YFSETQ. The CDR3 region has the DNA TGCGCCAGCAGCTTGGTCGGCAGACGCCCCCAGGGAACCCAGTACTTC. Protein sequence: CASSLVGRRPQGTQYF.

This clonotype was detected a few times. This CDR3 is CASSFGGTGALRTEAFF. CDR3 nucleotide sequence: TGCGCCAGCAGCTTTGGGGGGACAGGGGCCTTGAGGACTGAAGCTTTCTTT. The chain carries TRBV5-1 and TRBJ1-1, with 10 bases matching TRBD1. Germline-derived CDR1 and CDR2 are SGHRS and YFSETQ. The CDR3 spans 17 residues. Germline trimming cut 2 bases from V and 5 bases from J; bases unmatched to any gene: 12.

In its sample, this clonotype was seen many times. The chain links TRBV6-5 to TRBJ1-2; 10 nucleotides agree with TRBD1. Trimming removed 6 bases from V and 4 bases from J; junction bases left unmatched: 2. Germline V gene lookup returns CDR1 MNHEY and CDR2 SVGAGI. The CDR3 contains 13 residues. In nucleotides, the CDR3 is TGTGCCAGCAGACGGACAGGGGGCTATGGCTACACCTTC. This gives the protein CASRRTGGYGYTF.

This clonotype was counted many times. The chain has TRBV12-3 or TRBV12-4 and TRBJ2-5; tentatively, D is TRBD1 (5 bases). V lost 8 bases, J lost 4 bases, and 17 bases lay in between. The CDR3 contains 14 residues. The CDR3, as DNA: TGTGCCAGCGGCCTCAGGGTGCCCCCAGAGACCCAGTACTTC. Translating gives CASGLRVPPETQYF.

The sample holds many counts of this clonotype. The CDR3 DNA reads TGTGCCAGCAGTTTGAGGGGGGGCGCATTCTACGAGCAGTACTTC. This translates into CASSLRGGAFYEQYF. The chain combines TRBV27 with TRBJ2-7, with D possibly being TRBD2 (7 bases). Trimming removed 3 bases from V and 3 bases from J, with 15 bases in between. Germline V gene lookup returns CDR1 MNHEY and CDR2 SMNVEV (reference sequence). This CDR3 region has 15 residues.

The CDR3 here is CASSQGVMGYEQYF. Here the CDR3 DNA reads TGTGCCAGCAGCCAAGGTGTCATGGGCTACGAGCAGTACTTC. This sequence joins TRBV14 and TRBJ2-7, with D unresolved. Germline CDR1 SGHDN, CDR2 FVKESK. The CDR3 spans 14 residues. V gave up 1 base and J gave up 3 bases, with 10 bases separating them.

Ten or more counts support this clonotype. The chain employs TRBV28 and TRBJ2-3, with TRBD2 matching 7 bases. Looked up from germline, CDR1 is MDHEN and CDR2 is SYDVKM. The trim removed 3 bases at V and 2 bases at J, leaving 5 bases unmatched. The CDR3 sequence is 15 residues long. The CDR3: CASSFPSGLTDTQYF. The CDR3 nucleotides are TGTGCCAGCAGTTTCCCTAGCGGCCTCACAGATACGCAGTATTTT. Drawing the rest from reference TRBV28 and TRBJ2-3, the complete variable domain is DVKVTQSSRYLVKRTGEKVFLECVQDMDHENMFWYRQDPGLGLRLIYFSYDVKMKEKGDIPEGYSVSREKKERFSLILESASTNQTSMYLCASSFPSGLTDTQYFGPGTRLTVL.

This clonotype was seen at least ten times. The chain links TRBV29-1 to TRBJ2-1, with 10 bases lining up with TRBD2. Germline V lookup: CDR1 SQVTM, CDR2 ANQGSEA. Losses at the gene ends were 3 bases for V and 4 bases for J; bases not matched to a gene: 9. There are 16 residues in the CDR3. CDR3 region: CSVEERPTSGYNEQFF. The CDR3, as DNA: TGCAGCGTTGAGGAGAGGCCGACTAGCGGGTACAATGAGCAGTTCTTC.